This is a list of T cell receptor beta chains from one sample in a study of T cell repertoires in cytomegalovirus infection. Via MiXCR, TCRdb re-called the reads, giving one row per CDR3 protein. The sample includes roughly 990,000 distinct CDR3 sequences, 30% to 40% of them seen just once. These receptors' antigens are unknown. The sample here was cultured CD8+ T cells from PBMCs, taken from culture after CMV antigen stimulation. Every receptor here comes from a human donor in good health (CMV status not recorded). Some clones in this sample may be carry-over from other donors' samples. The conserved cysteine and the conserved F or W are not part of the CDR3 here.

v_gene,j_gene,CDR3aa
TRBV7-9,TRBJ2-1,ASSSRDRPFEEQF
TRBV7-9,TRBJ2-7,ASSSSGQGPIYEQY
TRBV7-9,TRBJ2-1,ASQQGGQANEQF
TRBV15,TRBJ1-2,ATSSLRQGGYGYT
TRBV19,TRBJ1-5,ASSIEDSYNQPQH
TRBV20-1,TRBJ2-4,SAQRGHPSTKNIQY
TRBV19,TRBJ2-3,ASSIERSTDTQY
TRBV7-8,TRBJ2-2,ASSFVGLATQGGELF
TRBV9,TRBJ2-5,ASSELTGVMETQY
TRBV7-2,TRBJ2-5,ASSSVTGGAGTQY
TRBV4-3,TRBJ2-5,ASSQDRAGETQY
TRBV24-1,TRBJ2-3,ATSDRLRGAGTDTQY
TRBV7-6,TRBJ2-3,ASSPPWATDTQY
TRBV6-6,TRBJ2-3,ASSYSLEEYTQY